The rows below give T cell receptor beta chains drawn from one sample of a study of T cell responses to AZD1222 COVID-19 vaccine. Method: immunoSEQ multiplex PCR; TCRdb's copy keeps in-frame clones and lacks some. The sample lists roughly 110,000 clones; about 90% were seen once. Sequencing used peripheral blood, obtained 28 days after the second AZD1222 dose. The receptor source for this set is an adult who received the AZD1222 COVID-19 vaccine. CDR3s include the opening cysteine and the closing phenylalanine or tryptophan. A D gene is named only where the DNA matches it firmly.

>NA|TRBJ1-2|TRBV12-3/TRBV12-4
TGTGCCAGCACGGGAGGTCTCTCCTATGGCTACACCTTC
CASTGGLSYGYTF
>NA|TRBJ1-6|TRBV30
TGTGCCTGGAGTTCCAGGGCCTTTAATTCACCCCTCCACTTT
CAWSSRAFNSPLHF
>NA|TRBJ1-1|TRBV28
TGTGCCAGCAGTTTTACTAGGGTCGGGAACACTGAAGCTTTCTTT
CASSFTRVGNTEAFF
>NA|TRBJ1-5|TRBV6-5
TGTGCCAGCAGCCATCAGGGGATCGGCCAGCCCCAGCATTTT
CASSHQGIGQPQHF
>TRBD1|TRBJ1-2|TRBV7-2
TGTGCCAGCAGCCCGGACAGGGAGAGCTATGGCTACACCTTC
CASSPDRESYGYTF
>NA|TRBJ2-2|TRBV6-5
TGTGCCAGCAGAGGACGGGCCGGGGAGCTGTTTTTT
CASRGRAGELFF
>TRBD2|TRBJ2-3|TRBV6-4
TGTGCCAGCAGTGAACTAGCGGACACAGATACGCAGTATTTT
CASSELADTDTQYF
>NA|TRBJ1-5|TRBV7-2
TGTGCCAGCAGCAACAGTCCGGGGAGCAATCAGCCCCAGCATTTT
CASSNSPGSNQPQHF
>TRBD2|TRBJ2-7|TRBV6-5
TGTGCCAGCAGTAGGACTAGCGCCTACGAGCAGTACTTC
CASSRTSAYEQYF
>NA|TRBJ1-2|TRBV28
TGTGCCAGCAGTTTGGTCAGGGACTATGGCTACACCTTC
CASSLVRDYGYTF
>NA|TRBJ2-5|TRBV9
TGTGCCAGCAGCGTAGCGTGGACGGGAGAGACCCAGTACTTC
CASSVAWTGETQYF